The next 24 T cell receptor beta chains were all read from a single sample in a study of cytomegalovirus exposure and HLA in healthy donors. The PCR employed 60 Vbeta primers together with 13 Jbeta primers. Using immunoSEQ multiplex PCR, the repertoire was profiled, and TCRdb retains in-frame clones only, with some absent. The sample includes some 130,000 clones, roughly four fifths of them seen just once. The sequenced sample consisted of PBMCs. All receptors derive from a young man in good health and CMV-seronegative.

The chain links TRBV5-4 to TRBJ2-3; 13 bases agree with TRBD2. The CDR3 is 17 residues long. Trimming removed 4 bases from V and 2 bases from J; junction bases left unmatched: 7. CDR1 is SGHNT and CDR2 is YYREEE in the germline V gene (reference sequence). CDR3 DNA: TGTGCCAGCAGCCCGCCCGGGACTAGCGGGGTCACAGATACGCAGTATTTT. It encodes CASSPPGTSGVTDTQYF.

The rearrangement links TRBV10-3 to TRBJ2-7; possibly TRBD1 for D (6 bases). The CDR3 loop spans 12 amino acids. Per the germline V gene, CDR1 is ENHRY and CDR2 is SYGVKD. The V end lost 8 bases, the J end lost 2 bases, and 10 bases lay between the germline ends. CDR3 nucleotide sequence: TGTGCCATCGAGGGGGAAACCTACGAGCAGTACTTC. The encoded protein is CAIEGETYEQYF.

The rearrangement joins TRBV25-1 to TRBJ1-1; D is possibly TRBD1 (6 bases). Germline V gene data show CDR1 as MGHDK and CDR2 as SYGVNS. The V end lost 6 bases, the J end lost 1 base, and 18 bases lay between the germline ends. The CDR3 is 16 residues long. The chain's CDR3 is CASSDFSTGTNTEAFF. CDR3 DNA: TGTGCCAGCAGCGATTTCTCGACAGGTACGAACACTGAAGCTTTCTTT.

The chain links TRBV5-8 to TRBJ2-1; 7 nucleotides line up with TRBD2. CDR3 length equals 15 residues. V dropped 4 bases and J dropped 4; count of bases not matched to a gene: 8. Per germline, CDR1 SGHTS and CDR2 YDEGEE. CDR3 residues: CASSVTGGVYNEQFF. CDR3 in DNA: TGTGCCAGCAGCGTGACTGGGGGGGTTTACAATGAGCAGTTCTTC.

The chain carries TRBV7-9 and TRBJ1-1, with a possible D match to TRBD1 (5 bases). From germline, CDR1 is SEHNR and CDR2 FQNEAQ (reference sequence). The CDR3 length is 13 residues. V lost 0 bases and J 8 bases, leaving 10 bases between the germline ends. CDR3: CASSLAKRQEAFF. The CDR3 DNA is TGTGCCAGCAGCTTAGCGAAGCGACAGGAAGCTTTCTTT. The variable domain in full, with the rest retrieved from reference TRBV7-9 and TRBJ1-1, is DTGVSQNPRHKITKRGQNVTFRCDPISEHNRLYWYRQTLGQGPEFLTYFQNEAQLEKSRLLSDRFSAERPKGSFSTLEIQRTEQGDSAMYLCASSLAKRQEAFFGQGTRLTVV.

The chain uses TRBV5-1 and TRBJ2-3, with TRBD2 identical over 13 bases. Unmatched junction bases numbered 12, after V lost 3 bases and J lost 5 bases. The CDR3 spans 18 residues. CDR1 and CDR2 from the germline V gene are SGHRS and YFSETQ. The chain's CDR3 is CASSSPGLAGSVRDTQYF. CDR3 DNA: TGCGCCAGCAGCTCTCCGGGACTAGCGGGATCGGTGAGAGATACGCAGTATTTT.

The chain has TRBV21-1 and TRBJ1-3; TRBD1 is the table's D call, not checked against the DNA. TRBV21-1 counts as a pseudogene. This CDR3 has 13 residues. The DNA for the CDR3 is TGTGCCAGCAACCACAGGGATGGAAACACCATATATTTT. Its protein product is CASNHRDGNTIYF.

CDR3 nucleotides: TGTGCCAGCAGGGGATACGGCGGGAGCTCCTACGAGCAGTACTTC. This encodes CASRGYGGSSYEQYF. This chain links TRBV7-8 with TRBJ2-7; TRBD2 matches at 7 bases. The V gene's germline CDR1 is SGHVS and CDR2 FQNEAQ. The trim removed 6 bases at V and 0 bases at J, leaving 8 bases unmatched. This CDR3 contains 15 residues. Full variable domain (outside the CDR3, taken from reference TRBV7-8 and TRBJ2-7): GAGVSQSPRYKVAKRGQDVALRCDPISGHVSLFWYQQALGQGPEFLTYFQNEAQLDKSGLPSDRFFAERPEGSVSTLKIQRTQQEDSAVYLCASRGYGGSSYEQYFGPGTRLTVT.

J is TRBJ1-1 and V is TRBV18, with 8 bases lining up with TRBD1. V trimming: 3 bases; J trimming: 1 base; junction bases outside the gene matches: 4. This CDR3 is 15 amino acids long. Germline CDR1 KGHSH, CDR2 LQKENI. The CDR3: CASSPMGQENTEAFF. The CDR3 DNA reads as TGTGCCAGCTCACCCATGGGACAGGAGAACACTGAAGCTTTCTTT.

The rearrangement uses TRBV5-1 and TRBJ2-5; 8 positions match TRBD2. The length of the CDR3 is 16 residues. The ends lost 4 bases at V and 1 base at J; junction bases unmatched: 9. The V gene's germline CDR1 is SGHRS and CDR2 YFSETQ. CDR3 DNA: TGCGCCAGCAGCCTCGAACTAGCGGAAACCCAAGAGACCCAGTACTTC. This codes for CASSLELAETQETQYF.

The V gene is TRBV30, the J gene TRBJ2-2; 7 bases match TRBD2. Germline V gives CDR1 GTSNPN, CDR2 SVGIG (reference sequence). Losses at the gene ends were 4 bases for V and 4 bases for J; bases not matched to a gene: 9. The CDR3 loop spans 15 amino acids. The CDR3, as DNA: TGTGCCTGGACTGGGGGAGGGGCGGCCACCGGGGAGCTGTTTTTT. Its translation: CAWTGGGAATGELFF.

This chain joins TRBV6-5 and TRBJ1-2; D ambiguous. Germline assignment: CDR1 MNHEY and CDR2 SVGAGI. CDR3 length equals 14 residues. The V end lost 0 bases, the J end lost 4 bases, and 9 bases lay between the germline ends. Here the CDR3 reads CASSYSILSYGYTF. DNA for the CDR3: TGTGCCAGCAGTTACTCAATCCTGAGCTATGGCTACACCTTC.

This chain connects TRBV7-6 to TRBJ2-2; TRBD1 agrees at 7 bases. The CDR3 contains 15 residues. J lost 1 base, V lost 1 base, and 0 bases had no gene match. Germline lookup yields CDR1 SGHVS and CDR2 FNYEAQ. The CDR3 DNA reads TGTGCCAGCAGCTTAGGACAGGGGAACACCGGGGAGCTGTTTTTT. Its translation: CASSLGQGNTGELFF.

This chain connects TRBV7-9 to TRBJ1-4; TRBD1 might be the D (6 bases). This CDR3 contains 16 residues. The V and J ends lost 1 base and 8 bases respectively, with 17 bases between them. Per the germline V gene, CDR1 is SEHNR and CDR2 is FQNEAQ (reference sequence). The DNA for the CDR3 is TGTGCCAGCAGCTTAGTAGGGGCAGGGGTCGGGGAAAAACTGTTTTTT. Protein product: CASSLVGAGVGEKLFF. Full variable domain (rest looked up from reference TRBV7-9 and TRBJ1-4): DTGVSQNPRHKITKRGQNVTFRCDPISEHNRLYWYRQTLGQGPEFLTYFQNEAQLEKSRLLSDRFSAERPKGSFSTLEIQRTEQGDSAMYLCASSLVGAGVGEKLFFGSGTQLSVL.

This chain uses TRBV2 with TRBJ2-2, with 9 nucleotides matching TRBD1. The V gene end was trimmed by 7 bases and the J gene end by 5 bases; junction bases not matched to a gene: 5. There are 14 residues in the CDR3. Germline V gives CDR1 SNHLY, CDR2 FYNNEI. CDR3 region: CASTAGTGTGELFF. The CDR3 DNA is TGTGCCAGCACTGCCGGGACAGGGACCGGGGAGCTGTTTTTT.

The chain combines TRBV2 with TRBJ2-7; 11 bases line up with TRBD2. The length of the CDR3 is 15 residues. The V gene end was trimmed by 2 bases and the J gene end by 4 bases; junction bases not matched to a gene: 4. Germline V lookup: CDR1 SNHLY, CDR2 FYNNEI. The CDR3 reads CASSETSGRLYEQYF. Here the CDR3 DNA reads TGTGCCAGCAGTGAAACTAGCGGGAGACTTTACGAGCAGTACTTC.

This rearrangement joins TRBV5-1 to TRBJ1-2, with TRBD1 identical over 9 bases. The CDR3 runs 15 residues. Losses at the gene ends were 4 bases for V and 8 bases for J; bases not matched to a gene: 12. Germline V gene data show CDR1 as SGHRS and CDR2 as YFSETQ. CDR3 nucleotide sequence: TGCGCCAGCAGCCTGACAGGGGGTACCCTCGGGGGCTACACCTTC. Translation gives CASSLTGGTLGGYTF.

The V call is TRBV5-4, the J call TRBJ2-2, with TRBD2 matching over 15 bases. Trimming at V came to 4 bases and at J to 6 bases, leaving 7 bases not matched to a gene. Germline CDR1 SGHNT, CDR2 YYREEE (reference sequence). This CDR3 comprises 17 residues. In DNA, the CDR3 is TGTGCCAGCAGCGTAGGACTAGCGGGAGGGTTGGCCGGGGAGCTGTTTTTT. Protein: CASSVGLAGGLAGELFF.

This clone has a handful of counts. The genes are TRBV7-9 and TRBJ1-1; D not certain. V gave up 5 bases and J gave up 0 bases, with 7 bases separating them. This CDR3 region has 13 residues. CDR1 is SEHNR, CDR2 FQNEAQ, per germline (reference sequence). For the CDR3, the DNA is TGTGCCAGCAGCCCTACTATGAACACTGAAGCTTTCTTT. Its protein product is CASSPTMNTEAFF.

This clone was observed once. The J gene is TRBJ2-2, the V gene TRBV30; 7 positions match TRBD2. CDR3 length: 15 residues. Trimming removed 5 bases from V and 3 bases from J; junction bases left unmatched: 9. CDR1 and CDR2 (germline): GTSNPN, SVGIG (reference sequence). CDR3 sequence (DNA): TGTGCCTGGGGTCCATGGGAGGGGCACACCGGGGAGCTGTTTTTT. It yields the protein CAWGPWEGHTGELFF.

The chain carries TRBV5-4 and TRBJ1-1, with TRBD1 matching 7 bases. CDR1 and CDR2 (germline): SGHNT, YYREEE (reference sequence). This CDR3 is built from 17 residues. Trimming removed 1 base from V and 2 bases from J; junction bases left unmatched: 11. This CDR3 reads CASSLFVSRTGNTEAFF. As DNA, the CDR3 is TGTGCCAGCAGCTTGTTTGTTTCTCGGACAGGAAACACTGAAGCTTTCTTT.

This chain uses TRBV9 with TRBJ2-7; tentative D call: TRBD1 (6 bases). V was shortened by 4 bases and J by 5 bases, with 13 bases between the two germline ends. The CDR3 has 13 amino acids. Germline V gene data show CDR1 as SGDLS and CDR2 as YYNGEE. CDR3 coding DNA: TGTGCCAGCAGCATTAGACAGGCCGACGAGCAGTACTTC. This gives the protein CASSIRQADEQYF.

The chain joins TRBV7-3 to TRBJ2-2; D is perhaps TRBD2 (6 bases). This CDR3 region has 16 residues. Trimming removed 1 base at V and 1 base at J, with 10 bases between. In germline, CDR1 is SGHTA, CDR2 FQGTGA. CDR3 sequence (DNA): TGTGCCAGCAGCTTAAGCCCAGCGGGGAACACCGGGGAGCTGTTTTTT. Encoded protein: CASSLSPAGNTGELFF.

J is TRBJ1-5 and V is TRBV6-1; D remains unclear. Per germline, CDR1 MNHNS and CDR2 SASEGT. The CDR3 length is 14 residues. The V and J ends lost 5 bases and 5 bases respectively, with 13 bases between them. The CDR3 DNA is TGTGCCAGCAGTCCCCTGGCTGCCGATCAGCCCCAGCATTTT. Amino acids: CASSPLAADQPQHF.